The rows below give T cell receptor beta chains drawn from one sample of a study of regulatory T cells. Only in-frame clones appear in the TCRdb table, and some are missing; sequencing was by immunoSEQ multiplex PCR. The sample consists of more than 15,000 clones, 84% of them appearing once. The material sequenced was conventional CD4+ T cells sorted from blood. Every receptor here comes from a person in their twenties or thirties with CD3G deficiency. The CDR3 runs from the conserved cysteine through the conserved F or W. A D gene is named only where the DNA matches it firmly. Size tells how often a clone was seen (once, few, many) or the class of an expanded clone, and some rows leave it out.

clone_size: NA; j_call: TRBJ2-7; v_call: TRBV28; d_call: TRBD2; cdr3_nt: TGTGCCAGCAGCCGACTAGCGGGGGGGCAGGACGAGCAGTACTTC; cdr3_aa: CASSRLAGGQDEQYF
clone_size: NA; j_call: TRBJ1-4; v_call: TRBV10-3; d_call: NA; cdr3_nt: TGTGCCATCAGTGATAGTATGGGGCTGGATGAAAAACTGTTTTTT; cdr3_aa: CAISDSMGLDEKLFF
clone_size: NA; j_call: TRBJ1-2; v_call: TRBV5-1; d_call: NA; cdr3_nt: TGCGCCAGCAGCTCATTGGGATACTATGGCTACACCTTC; cdr3_aa: CASSSLGYYGYTF
clone_size: NA; j_call: TRBJ1-1; v_call: TRBV5-1; d_call: NA; cdr3_nt: TGCGCCAGCAGCTTGATCCCGGAAACTGAAGCTTTCTTT; cdr3_aa: CASSLIPETEAFF
clone_size: NA; j_call: TRBJ2-1; v_call: TRBV7-2; d_call: NA; cdr3_nt: TGTGCCAGCAGCTTCCGGCAGTCTGGTACACAGTTCTTC; cdr3_aa: CASSFRQSGTQFF
clone_size: NA; j_call: TRBJ1-3; v_call: TRBV6-1; d_call: TRBD1; cdr3_nt: TGTGCCGTACAGACAGGGGTCTCTGGAAACACCATATATTTT; cdr3_aa: CAVQTGVSGNTIYF
clone_size: NA; j_call: TRBJ2-7; v_call: TRBV6-6; d_call: TRBD2; cdr3_nt: TGTGCCAGCAGCGGGACTAACCCCTACGAGCAGTACTTC; cdr3_aa: CASSGTNPYEQYF
clone_size: NA; j_call: TRBJ2-4; v_call: TRBV5-1; d_call: NA; cdr3_nt: TGCGCCAGCAGCTTGGCAGGGGCCAAAAACATTCAGTACTTC; cdr3_aa: CASSLAGAKNIQYF
clone_size: NA; j_call: TRBJ2-6; v_call: TRBV6-1; d_call: TRBD1; cdr3_nt: TGTGCCAGCAGTGAAAAGGGGCGACAGGGTAGCTCTGGGGCCAACGTCCTGACTTTC; cdr3_aa: CASSEKGRQGSSGANVLTF
clone_size: once; j_call: TRBJ1-4; v_call: TRBV11-2; d_call: TRBD1; cdr3_nt: TGTGCCAGCAGCTTAGGGACAGGGTTTGAAAAACTGTTTTTT; cdr3_aa: CASSLGTGFEKLFF
clone_size: once; j_call: TRBJ2-5; v_call: TRBV5-1; d_call: NA; cdr3_nt: TGCGCCAGCAGCCTACTCGGGGGTCACCAAGAGACCCAGTACTTC; cdr3_aa: CASSLLGGHQETQYF
clone_size: NA; j_call: TRBJ1-5; v_call: TRBV28; d_call: TRBD1; cdr3_nt: TGTGCCAGCAGTTTAAACAGGGGCACTGGGAGCAATCAGCCCCAGCATTTT; cdr3_aa: CASSLNRGTGSNQPQHF
clone_size: NA; j_call: TRBJ2-7; v_call: TRBV6-1; d_call: NA; cdr3_nt: TGTGCCAGCACCCCCGGGCCTACTACCTACGAGCAGTACTTC; cdr3_aa: CASTPGPTTYEQYF
clone_size: NA; j_call: TRBJ1-1; v_call: TRBV28; d_call: NA; cdr3_nt: TGTGCCAGCAGTTTGAGGACGGAAGCTTTCTTT; cdr3_aa: CASSLRTEAFF
clone_size: NA; j_call: TRBJ1-2; v_call: TRBV27; d_call: NA; cdr3_nt: TGTGCCAGCAGTTTAAAGGGACCCGGCTATGGCTACACCTTC; cdr3_aa: CASSLKGPGYGYTF
clone_size: NA; j_call: TRBJ1-2; v_call: TRBV28; d_call: NA; cdr3_nt: TGTGCCAGCAATTCCCCGGACAGACCGAAAGGCTACACCTTC; cdr3_aa: CASNSPDRPKGYTF
clone_size: NA; j_call: TRBJ2-6; v_call: TRBV5-1; d_call: NA; cdr3_nt: TGCGCCAGCAGCTTGGCCCCCTTAGCCCCATCTGGGGCCAACGTCCTGACTTTC; cdr3_aa: CASSLAPLAPSGANVLTF
clone_size: NA; j_call: TRBJ1-2; v_call: TRBV28; d_call: TRBD1; cdr3_nt: TGTGCCAGCAGTTCCGCGGGACAGGGACACCAAGGCTATGGCTACACCTTC; cdr3_aa: CASSSAGQGHQGYGYTF
clone_size: NA; j_call: TRBJ1-4; v_call: TRBV27; d_call: NA; cdr3_nt: TGTGCCAGCAGTTATACAGGTCGGGCGGGAAAACTGTTTTTT; cdr3_aa: CASSYTGRAGKLFF
clone_size: NA; j_call: TRBJ2-3; v_call: TRBV5-1; d_call: TRBD2; cdr3_nt: TGCGCCAGCAGCTTGGGTGGGACTAGAGATACGCAGTATTTT; cdr3_aa: CASSLGGTRDTQYF
clone_size: once; j_call: TRBJ2-5; v_call: TRBV5-1; d_call: TRBD1; cdr3_nt: TGCGCCAGCAGCCCCCTAGGGACAGGGTACCAAGAGACCCAGTACTTC; cdr3_aa: CASSPLGTGYQETQYF
clone_size: NA; j_call: TRBJ2-5; v_call: TRBV28; d_call: NA; cdr3_nt: TGTGCCAGCAGTACAATCGGGACAATCCAAGAGACCCAGTACTTC; cdr3_aa: CASSTIGTIQETQYF
clone_size: NA; j_call: TRBJ2-6; v_call: TRBV7-8; d_call: NA; cdr3_nt: TGTGCCAGCAGCTTAGTAACAGGGACATCACTCTCTGGGGCCAACGTCCTGACTTTC; cdr3_aa: CASSLVTGTSLSGANVLTF
clone_size: NA; j_call: TRBJ2-1; v_call: TRBV4-3; d_call: TRBD2; cdr3_nt: TGCGCCAGCAGCCAAGATCGGGCGGGGGGGCCAGGTGAGCAGTTCTTC; cdr3_aa: CASSQDRAGGPGEQFF
clone_size: NA; j_call: TRBJ2-3; v_call: TRBV7-9; d_call: NA; cdr3_nt: TGTGCCAGCAGCTTAGCGAGCCCACGAGGGGATACGCAGTATTTT; cdr3_aa: CASSLASPRGDTQYF
clone_size: NA; j_call: TRBJ1-4; v_call: TRBV28; d_call: TRBD1; cdr3_nt: TGTGCCAGCAGCCCTCAGACAGGGGGTAAGGAAAAACTGTTTTTT; cdr3_aa: CASSPQTGGKEKLFF
clone_size: NA; j_call: TRBJ2-2; v_call: TRBV28; d_call: TRBD1; cdr3_nt: TGTGCCAGCAGCCTCCGCGGACAGGGATGGGCCGGGGAGCTGTTTTTT; cdr3_aa: CASSLRGQGWAGELFF
clone_size: few; j_call: TRBJ1-5; v_call: TRBV28; d_call: NA; cdr3_nt: TGTGCCAGCAGCTTGGGAGTCCCTAGCAATCAGCCCCAGCATTTT; cdr3_aa: CASSLGVPSNQPQHF
clone_size: NA; j_call: TRBJ2-5; v_call: TRBV28; d_call: NA; cdr3_nt: TGTGCCAGCACCCCACTCGGGTTTCGAGAGACCCAGTACTTC; cdr3_aa: CASTPLGFRETQYF
clone_size: NA; j_call: TRBJ2-6; v_call: TRBV10-3; d_call: TRBD1; cdr3_nt: TGTGCCATCAGTGAGTCGAAGGGGGCGTTTGGGGCCAACGTCCTGACTTTC; cdr3_aa: CAISESKGAFGANVLTF
clone_size: NA; j_call: TRBJ1-2; v_call: TRBV30; d_call: NA; cdr3_nt: TGTGCCTGGAGTTTAACCCCGGGTGGCTACACCTTC; cdr3_aa: CAWSLTPGGYTF
clone_size: medium-sized; j_call: TRBJ1-2; v_call: TRBV28; d_call: TRBD1; cdr3_nt: TGTGCCAGCAGTGCTTTAGGGACAGGGATCTATGGCTACACCTTC; cdr3_aa: CASSALGTGIYGYTF
clone_size: NA; j_call: TRBJ2-2; v_call: TRBV7-9; d_call: NA; cdr3_nt: TGTGCCAGCAGCGGTACTGGTGGGCACACCGGGGAGCTGTTTTTT; cdr3_aa: CASSGTGGHTGELFF
clone_size: NA; j_call: TRBJ2-1; v_call: TRBV10-3; d_call: TRBD1; cdr3_nt: TGTGCCATACAGGGGACCGGGAATGAGCAGTTCTTC; cdr3_aa: CAIQGTGNEQFF
clone_size: NA; j_call: TRBJ2-7; v_call: TRBV7-2; d_call: NA; cdr3_nt: TGTGCCAGCAGCTTAGGTTTGGCAGGGACCTACGAGCAGTACTTC; cdr3_aa: CASSLGLAGTYEQYF
clone_size: NA; j_call: TRBJ1-2; v_call: TRBV6-1; d_call: NA; cdr3_nt: TGTGCCAGCAGTGAACAGCCTGGAACTGATGGCTACACCTTC; cdr3_aa: CASSEQPGTDGYTF
clone_size: NA; j_call: TRBJ2-3; v_call: TRBV7-9; d_call: NA; cdr3_nt: TGTGCCAGCAGCTTTCTCAGTCGGACACTGAGCACAGATACGCAGTATTTT; cdr3_aa: CASSFLSRTLSTDTQYF
clone_size: few; j_call: TRBJ2-7; v_call: TRBV6-1; d_call: TRBD1; cdr3_nt: TGTGCCAGCATGCCCGACAGGGGGCCTCCCGAGCAGTACTTC; cdr3_aa: CASMPDRGPPEQYF
clone_size: NA; j_call: TRBJ1-1; v_call: TRBV27; d_call: NA; cdr3_nt: TGTGCCAGCAGTTTTTTCGGGGTTGGGGGACTGAACACTGAAGCTTTCTTT; cdr3_aa: CASSFFGVGGLNTEAFF
clone_size: NA; j_call: TRBJ2-7; v_call: TRBV28; d_call: TRBD1; cdr3_nt: TGTGCCAGCAGTTCGACCGGGACAGGGGTGAGATACGAGCAGTACTTC; cdr3_aa: CASSSTGTGVRYEQYF
clone_size: NA; j_call: TRBJ1-1; v_call: TRBV5-1; d_call: NA; cdr3_nt: TGCGCCAGCAGCTTGGTGACGAACACTGAAGCTTTCTTT; cdr3_aa: CASSLVTNTEAFF
clone_size: NA; j_call: TRBJ1-2; v_call: TRBV6-5; d_call: NA; cdr3_nt: TGTGCCAGCAGTTACACTCAGGGGATAAATGGCTACACCTTC; cdr3_aa: CASSYTQGINGYTF
clone_size: NA; j_call: TRBJ1-4; v_call: TRBV28; d_call: NA; cdr3_nt: TGTGCCAGCAGTCGTCGGACGGGTACTAATGAAAAACTGTTTTTT; cdr3_aa: CASSRRTGTNEKLFF
clone_size: NA; j_call: TRBJ2-1; v_call: TRBV10-3; d_call: NA; cdr3_nt: TGTGCCACCCAGAGTCAGGGGGGCTTCTACAATGAGCAGTTCTTC; cdr3_aa: CATQSQGGFYNEQFF
clone_size: NA; j_call: TRBJ1-6; v_call: TRBV11-2; d_call: NA; cdr3_nt: TGTGCCAGCAGCGTAGGATTTAATTCACCCCTCCACTTT; cdr3_aa: CASSVGFNSPLHF
clone_size: NA; j_call: TRBJ1-3; v_call: TRBV7-9; d_call: NA; cdr3_nt: TGTGCCAGCAGCGAACCGACACTTGGAAACACCATATATTTT; cdr3_aa: CASSEPTLGNTIYF
clone_size: NA; j_call: TRBJ1-1; v_call: TRBV6-6; d_call: NA; cdr3_nt: TGTGCCAGCAGTGGGTGGGGGACTGAAGCTTTCTTT; cdr3_aa: CASSGWGTEAFF
clone_size: NA; j_call: TRBJ1-2; v_call: TRBV28; d_call: NA; cdr3_nt: TGTGCCAGCAGCCGAAAAACGGTATATGGCTACACCTTC; cdr3_aa: CASSRKTVYGYTF
clone_size: NA; j_call: TRBJ2-6; v_call: TRBV7-9; d_call: NA; cdr3_nt: TGTGCCAGCAGCCGGGGGACAGCCAACGTCCTGACTTTC; cdr3_aa: CASSRGTANVLTF
clone_size: few; j_call: TRBJ2-1; v_call: TRBV28; d_call: NA; cdr3_nt: TGTGCCAGCAGTCCCCCGCGGGTTTTGGGGCCAGTTGAGCAGTTCTTC; cdr3_aa: CASSPPRVLGPVEQFF
clone_size: NA; j_call: TRBJ1-2; v_call: TRBV5-1; d_call: TRBD1; cdr3_nt: TGCGCCAGCAGCTTGGGACAGGGGAACTATGGCTACACCTTC; cdr3_aa: CASSLGQGNYGYTF
clone_size: NA; j_call: TRBJ2-7; v_call: TRBV6-6; d_call: NA; cdr3_nt: TGTGCCAGCAGTTCCCCTCCAGGTACCTACGAGCAGTACTTC; cdr3_aa: CASSSPPGTYEQYF